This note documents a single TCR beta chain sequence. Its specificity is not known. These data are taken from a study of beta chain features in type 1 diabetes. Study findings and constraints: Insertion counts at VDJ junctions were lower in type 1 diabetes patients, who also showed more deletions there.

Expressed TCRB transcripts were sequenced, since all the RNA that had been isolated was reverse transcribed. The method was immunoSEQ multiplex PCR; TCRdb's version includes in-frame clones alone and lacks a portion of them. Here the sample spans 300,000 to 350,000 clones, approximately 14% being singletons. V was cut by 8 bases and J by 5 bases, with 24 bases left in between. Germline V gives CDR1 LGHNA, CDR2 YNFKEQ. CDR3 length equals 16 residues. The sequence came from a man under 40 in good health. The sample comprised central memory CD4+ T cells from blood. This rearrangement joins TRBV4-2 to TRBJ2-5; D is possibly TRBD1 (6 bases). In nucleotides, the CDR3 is TGTGCCAGCCACGTTGGGAGCAGGGGTCCCCAGGAGACCCAGTACTTC. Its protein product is CASHVGSRGPQETQYF.